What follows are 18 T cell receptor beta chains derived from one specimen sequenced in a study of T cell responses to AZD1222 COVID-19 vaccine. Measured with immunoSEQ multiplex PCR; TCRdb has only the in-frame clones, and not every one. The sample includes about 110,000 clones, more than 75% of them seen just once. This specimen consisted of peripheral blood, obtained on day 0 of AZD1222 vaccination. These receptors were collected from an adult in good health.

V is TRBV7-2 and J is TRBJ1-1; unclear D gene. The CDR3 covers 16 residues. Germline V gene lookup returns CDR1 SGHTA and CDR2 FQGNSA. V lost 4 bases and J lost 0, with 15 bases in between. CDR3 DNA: TGTGCCAGCAGCTCTTTGGACGGAGACATGAACACTGAAGCTTTCTTT. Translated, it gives CASSSLDGDMNTEAFF.

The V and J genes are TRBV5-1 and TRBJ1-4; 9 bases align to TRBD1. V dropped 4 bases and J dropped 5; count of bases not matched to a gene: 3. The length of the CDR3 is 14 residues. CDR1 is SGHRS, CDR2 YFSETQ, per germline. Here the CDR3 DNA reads TGCGCCAGCAGCCCGGGACAGGGAAATGAAAAACTGTTTTTT. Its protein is CASSPGQGNEKLFF.

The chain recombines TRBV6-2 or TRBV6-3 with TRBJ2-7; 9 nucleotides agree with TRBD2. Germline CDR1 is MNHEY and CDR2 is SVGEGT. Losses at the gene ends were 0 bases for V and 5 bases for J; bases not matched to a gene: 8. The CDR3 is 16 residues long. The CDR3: CASSYSTGLARNEQYF. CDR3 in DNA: TGTGCCAGCAGTTACTCGACCGGACTAGCGCGCAACGAGCAGTACTTC.

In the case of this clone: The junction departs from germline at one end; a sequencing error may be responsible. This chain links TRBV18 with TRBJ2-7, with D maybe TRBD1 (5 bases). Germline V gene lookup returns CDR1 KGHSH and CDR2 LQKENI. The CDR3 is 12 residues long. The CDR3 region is CASSPQETAPSF. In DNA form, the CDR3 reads TGTGCCAGCTCACCACAGGAGACAGCCCCTTCTTTC.

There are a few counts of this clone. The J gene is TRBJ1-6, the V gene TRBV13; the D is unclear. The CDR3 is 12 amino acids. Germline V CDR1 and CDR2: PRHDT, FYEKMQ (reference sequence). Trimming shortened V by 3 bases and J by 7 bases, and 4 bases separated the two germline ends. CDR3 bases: TGTGCCAGCAGCTTCCCCAATTCACCCCTCCACTTT. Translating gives CASSFPNSPLHF.

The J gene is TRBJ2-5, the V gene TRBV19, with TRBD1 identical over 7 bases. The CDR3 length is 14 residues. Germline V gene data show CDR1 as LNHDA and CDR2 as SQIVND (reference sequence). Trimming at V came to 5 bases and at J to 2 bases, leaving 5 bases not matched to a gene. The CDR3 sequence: CASSPRQGQETQYF. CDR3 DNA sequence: TGTGCCAGTAGTCCGCGACAGGGTCAAGAGACCCAGTACTTC.

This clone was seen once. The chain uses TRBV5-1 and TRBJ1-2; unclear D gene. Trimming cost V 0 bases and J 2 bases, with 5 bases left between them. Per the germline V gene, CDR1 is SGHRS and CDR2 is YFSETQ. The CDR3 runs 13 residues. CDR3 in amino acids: CASSLGNNYGYTF. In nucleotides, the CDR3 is TGCGCCAGCAGCTTGGGCAACAACTATGGCTACACCTTC.

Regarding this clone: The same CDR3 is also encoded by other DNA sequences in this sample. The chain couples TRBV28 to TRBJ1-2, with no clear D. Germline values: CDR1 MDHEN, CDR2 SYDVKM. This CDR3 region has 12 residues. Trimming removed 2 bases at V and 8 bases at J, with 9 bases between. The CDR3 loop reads CASSLTGYGYTF. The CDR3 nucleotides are TGTGCCAGCAGTTTAACGGGGTACGGCTACACCTTC.

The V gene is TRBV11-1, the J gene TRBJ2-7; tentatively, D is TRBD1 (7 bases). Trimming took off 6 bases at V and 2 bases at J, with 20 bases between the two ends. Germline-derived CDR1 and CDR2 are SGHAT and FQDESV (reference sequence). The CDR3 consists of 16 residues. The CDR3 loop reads CASSLRRDSLTYEQYF. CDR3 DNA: TGTGCCAGCAGTTTGAGGCGGGACAGCCTTACCTACGAGCAGTACTTC.

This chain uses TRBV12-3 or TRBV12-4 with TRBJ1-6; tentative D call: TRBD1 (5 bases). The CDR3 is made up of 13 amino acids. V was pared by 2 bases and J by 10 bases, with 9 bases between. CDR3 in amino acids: CASSLLGESPLHF. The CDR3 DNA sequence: TGTGCCAGCAGTTTATTGGGGGAATCACCCCTCCACTTT.

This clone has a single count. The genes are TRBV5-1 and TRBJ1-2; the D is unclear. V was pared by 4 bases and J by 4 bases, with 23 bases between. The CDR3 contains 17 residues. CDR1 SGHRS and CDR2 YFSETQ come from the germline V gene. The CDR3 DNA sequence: TGCGCCAGCAGCCGTGGGTTCTCAGCAGGTGGTGGCTATGGCTACACCTTC. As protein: CASSRGFSAGGGYGYTF.

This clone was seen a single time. The CDR3 sequence: CASSVAPGPFEQYF. Written as DNA, the CDR3 is TGTGCCAGCAGCGTAGCTCCTGGACCGTTCGAGCAGTACTTC. The gene calls are TRBV9 and TRBJ2-7; D remains ambiguous. V dropped 0 bases and J dropped 6 bases, with 13 bases sitting between them. CDR3 length: 14 amino acids. Germline V CDR1 and CDR2: SGDLS, YYNGEE.

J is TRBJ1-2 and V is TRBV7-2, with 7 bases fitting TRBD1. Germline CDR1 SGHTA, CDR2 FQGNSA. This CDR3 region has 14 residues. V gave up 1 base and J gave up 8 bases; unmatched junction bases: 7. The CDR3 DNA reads TGTGCCAGCAGCTTAGAGGTGACAGGGAGCGGCTACACCTTC. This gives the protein CASSLEVTGSGYTF.

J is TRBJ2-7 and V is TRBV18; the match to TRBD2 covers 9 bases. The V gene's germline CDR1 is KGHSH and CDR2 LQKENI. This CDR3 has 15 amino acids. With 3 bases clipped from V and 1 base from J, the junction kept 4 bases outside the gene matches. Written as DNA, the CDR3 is TGTGCCAGCTCACCCGCGGCGGGGGGGTCCTACGAGCAGTACTTC. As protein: CASSPAAGGSYEQYF.

As DNA, the CDR3 is TGTGCCAGCAGCTTCACCGGGACAGACAATCAGCCCCAGCATTTT. Translated, it gives CASSFTGTDNQPQHF. This rearrangement joins TRBV7-2 to TRBJ1-5; 7 bases are shared with TRBD1. Germline V gene data show CDR1 as SGHTA and CDR2 as FQGNSA. V lost 3 bases, J lost 3 bases, and 5 bases stayed unmatched. This CDR3 comprises 15 residues.

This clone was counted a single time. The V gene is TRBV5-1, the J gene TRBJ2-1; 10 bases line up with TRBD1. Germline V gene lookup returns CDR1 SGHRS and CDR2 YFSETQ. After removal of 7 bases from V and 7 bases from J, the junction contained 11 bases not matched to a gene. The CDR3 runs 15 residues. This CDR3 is CASLPGTGVMNEQFF. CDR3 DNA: TGCGCCAGCCTCCCCGGGACAGGGGTGATGAATGAGCAGTTCTTC.

In DNA, the CDR3 is TGTGCCAGCATCGGCCATACGGGGACAGATACGCAGTATTTT. The encoded protein is CASIGHTGTDTQYF. This chain joins TRBV6-5 and TRBJ2-3, with TRBD2 as a possible D gene (5 bases). Germline CDR1 and CDR2: MNHEY and SVGAGI. Trimming removed 7 bases from V and 3 bases from J, with 14 bases in between. The CDR3 has 14 residues.

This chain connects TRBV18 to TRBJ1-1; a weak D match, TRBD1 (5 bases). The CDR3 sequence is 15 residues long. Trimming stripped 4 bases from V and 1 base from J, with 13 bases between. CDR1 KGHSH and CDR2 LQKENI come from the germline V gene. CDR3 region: CASSRGSGGNTEAFF. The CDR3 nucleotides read TGTGCCAGCTCACGGGGGAGTGGGGGGAACACTGAAGCTTTCTTT.